The 24 T cell receptor beta chains below all came from one sample that was sequenced in a study of cytomegalovirus exposure and HLA in healthy donors. Researchers ran the PCR with 60 Vbeta and 13 Jbeta primers. Clones were read by immunoSEQ multiplex PCR, and TCRdb kept only the in-frame ones, dropping some. The repertoire holds around 120,000 clones, with approximately 68% as singletons. Sequencing was carried out using PBMCs. The origin of the receptors is a man aged 25-45 years in good health and CMV-seropositive.

This clone was counted a few times. This chain connects TRBV6-7 to TRBJ1-2, with D perhaps matching TRBD1 (6 bases). TRBV6-7 is an ORF; its function is uncertain. The V and J ends lost 5 bases and 4 bases respectively, with 14 bases between them. This CDR3 region has 14 residues. CDR3 residues: CASSLITGIYGYTF. DNA for the CDR3: TGTGCCAGCAGTCTCATAACAGGGATCTATGGCTACACCTTC.

The rearrangement links TRBV29-1 to TRBJ2-5, with TRBD2 identical over 10 bases. The CDR3 spans 13 residues. Germline V CDR1 and CDR2: SQVTM, ANQGSEA. Unmatched junction bases numbered 7, after V lost 8 bases and J lost 4 bases. The CDR3 loop is CSSSGSISETQYF. Written as DNA, the CDR3 is TGCAGCTCTAGCGGGAGCATTTCAGAGACCCAGTACTTC.

This clone was observed a single time. This chain links TRBV7-8 with TRBJ2-3; TRBD1 aligns across 9 bases. The CDR3 runs to 18 residues. The trim removed 1 base at V and 0 bases at J, leaving 8 bases unmatched. CDR1 and CDR2 (germline): SGHVS, FQNEAQ. CDR3 loop: CASSLGNRGLGSTDTQYF. The CDR3 nucleotides read TGTGCCAGCAGCTTAGGCAACAGGGGGCTTGGTAGCACAGATACGCAGTATTTT.

This chain links TRBV7-6 with TRBJ1-1, with 8 bases that match TRBD1. This CDR3 comprises 15 residues. Germline CDR1 SGHVS, CDR2 FNYEAQ. The J segment lost 1 base and the V segment lost 5 bases, leaving 6 bases of the junction unmatched. The CDR3 region has the DNA TGTGCCAGCAGCCCGGGGACAGGCGAGAACACTGAAGCTTTCTTT. Translated: CASSPGTGENTEAFF. The full variable domain, its missing parts supplied by reference TRBV7-6 and TRBJ1-1, is GAGVSQSPRYKVTKRGQDVALRCDPISGHVSLYWYRQALGQGPEFLTYFNYEAQQDKSGLPNDRFSAERPEGSISTLTIQRTEQRDSAMYRCASSPGTGENTEAFFGQGTRLTVV.

V gene TRBV5-1 combines with J gene TRBJ1-1, with D possibly TRBD1 on 6 matching bases. V was cut by 0 bases and J by 6 bases, with 15 bases left in between. Germline V gene sequence: CDR1 SGHRS, CDR2 YFSETQ. The CDR3 sequence is 15 residues long. This chain's CDR3 is CASSLVVQGKAEAFF. DNA of the CDR3: TGCGCCAGCAGCTTGGTCGTACAGGGCAAGGCTGAAGCTTTCTTT.

The chain carries TRBV27 and TRBJ2-1, with 9 bases fitting TRBD2. Germline values: CDR1 MNHEY, CDR2 SMNVEV (reference sequence). Losses at the gene ends were 6 bases for V and 0 bases for J; bases not matched to a gene: 12. The CDR3 covers 18 residues. The CDR3: CASRPSGTALVSYNEQFF. In DNA form, the CDR3 reads TGTGCCAGCAGGCCTAGCGGGACGGCGCTTGTCTCCTACAATGAGCAGTTCTTC.

The chain joins TRBV7-2 to TRBJ1-5, with 7 bases that match TRBD1. The CDR3 runs 14 residues. Germline V gives CDR1 SGHTA, CDR2 FQGNSA. The junction had 4 bases not matched to a gene; V was cut back by 2 bases and J by 6 bases. The CDR3 DNA sequence: TGTGCCAGCAGCTTAAAGGCAGGGGGTCAGCCCCAGCATTTT. This sequence encodes CASSLKAGGQPQHF. The variable domain in full, with the rest retrieved from reference TRBV7-2 and TRBJ1-5, is GAGVSQSPSNKVTEKGKDVELRCDPISGHTALYWYRQSLGQGLEFLIYFQGNSAPDKSGLPSDRFSAERTGGSVSTLTIQRTQQEDSAVYLCASSLKAGGQPQHFGDGTRLSIL.

J is TRBJ1-2 and V is TRBV7-9, with D tentatively TRBD1 (6 bases). The V and J ends lost 5 bases and 7 bases respectively, with 14 bases between them. This CDR3 contains 13 residues. CDR1 is SEHNR and CDR2 is FQNEAQ in the germline V gene (reference sequence). CDR3 in amino acids: CASSEQGGSGYTF. The CDR3 coding sequence is TGTGCCAGCAGCGAACAGGGTGGGAGTGGCTACACCTTC.

V gene TRBV27 combines with J gene TRBJ1-2; a possible D gene is TRBD1 (6 bases). Germline assignment: CDR1 MNHEY and CDR2 SMNVEV (reference sequence). Trimming removed 6 bases at V and 4 bases at J, with 18 bases between. CDR3 size: 15 residues. The CDR3 loop reads CASSPTGASSYGYTF. The CDR3, as DNA: TGTGCCAGCAGCCCGACAGGCGCGTCCTCCTATGGCTACACCTTC.

The chain uses TRBV13 and TRBJ2-1, with TRBD2 identical over 12 bases. Per the germline V gene, CDR1 is PRHDT and CDR2 is FYEKMQ (reference sequence). The CDR3 loop spans 15 amino acids. V gave up 5 bases and J gave up 7 bases; unmatched junction bases: 6. The CDR3 loop is CASSPAGTSGNEQFF. The CDR3 nucleotides are TGTGCCAGCAGCCCCGCCGGGACTAGCGGGAATGAGCAGTTCTTC.

For the CDR3, the DNA is TGTGCCTCACGACGCGGGAGACTGGGCAATGAGCAGTTCTTC. Amino acids: CASRRGRLGNEQFF. The V and J genes are TRBV27 and TRBJ2-1; 7 bases are shared with TRBD2. The CDR3 has 14 amino acids. Germline values: CDR1 MNHEY, CDR2 SMNVEV (reference sequence). The ends lost 11 bases at V and 6 bases at J; junction bases unmatched: 13.

This clone has a handful of counts. CDR3 sequence (DNA): TGTGCCAGCAGCCGACTAGCGGGAGGGCCAGAGACCCAGTACTTC. Its translation is CASSRLAGGPETQYF. The chain links TRBV6-1 to TRBJ2-5; 14 nucleotides align to TRBD2. After removal of 6 bases from V and 4 bases from J, the junction contained 4 bases not matched to a gene. The CDR3 runs 15 residues. From germline, CDR1 is MNHNS and CDR2 SASEGT.

A few counts support this clone. The rearrangement uses TRBV9 and TRBJ1-2, with D maybe TRBD1 (5 bases). The germline V gene has CDR1 SGDLS and CDR2 YYNGEE. V lost 4 bases and J lost 2, with 12 bases in between. The CDR3 sequence is 14 residues long. The DNA of the CDR3 is TGTGCCAGCAGCAGTTTAGGGGAAAACTATGGCTACACCTTC. Translated: CASSSLGENYGYTF.

V gene TRBV18 combines with J gene TRBJ1-4; D perhaps matches TRBD1 (5 bases). Trimming cost V 0 bases and J 5 bases, with 10 bases left between them. Germline V gives CDR1 KGHSH, CDR2 LQKENI. The CDR3 length is 15 residues. CDR3 region: CASSPPTERNEKLFF. The CDR3 DNA follows: TGTGCCAGCTCACCACCGACAGAGAGGAATGAAAAACTGTTTTTT. The variable domain in full, completed from reference TRBV18 and TRBJ1-4, reads NAGVMQNPRHLVRRRGQEARLRCSPMKGHSHVYWYRQLPEEGLKFMVYLQKENIIDESGMPKERFSAEFPKEGPSILRIQQVVRGDSAAYFCASSPPTERNEKLFFGSGTQLSVL.

This clone was detected once. The rearrangement uses TRBV27 and TRBJ2-1, with TRBD2 as a possible D gene (6 bases). CDR3 length: 16 residues. The V end lost 1 base, the J end lost 0 bases, and 10 bases lay between the germline ends. In germline, CDR1 is MNHEY, CDR2 SMNVEV (reference sequence). The CDR3 spells CASSLFGGSSYNEQFF. CDR3 coding DNA: TGTGCCAGCAGTTTATTTGGGGGGAGCTCCTACAATGAGCAGTTCTTC.

The genes are TRBV5-1 and TRBJ2-7, with TRBD2 as a possible D gene (6 bases). Germline V gene lookup returns CDR1 SGHRS and CDR2 YFSETQ. The V end was cut by 4 bases, the J end by 2 bases, with 13 bases between. This CDR3 comprises 14 residues. CDR3 DNA sequence: TGCGCCAGCAGCAGAGGACTACCCCCCTACGAGCAGTACTTC. This codes for CASSRGLPPYEQYF.

This clone was counted a single time. The chain couples TRBV28 to TRBJ2-1, with 14 bases lining up with TRBD2. There are 17 residues in the CDR3. V lost 2 bases and J lost 10; bases outside the gene matches: 10. Looked up from germline, CDR1 is MDHEN and CDR2 is SYDVKM. The CDR3 DNA sequence: TGTGCCAGCAGTTTAGCCGGGACTAGCGGGAGATTGAAGGAGCAGTTCTTC. The encoded protein is CASSLAGTSGRLKEQFF.

V is TRBV7-3 and J is TRBJ1-3; TRBD1 matches at 9 bases. This CDR3 is 16 amino acids long. V gave up 5 bases and J gave up 3 bases; unmatched junction bases: 8. Looked up from germline, CDR1 is SGHTA and CDR2 is FQGTGA. CDR3 amino acids: CASSPIQGAGGNTIYF. Written as DNA, the CDR3 is TGTGCCAGCAGCCCAATACAGGGGGCTGGTGGAAACACCATATATTTT.

J is TRBJ2-7 and V is TRBV9, with D possibly being TRBD1 (6 bases). V was pared by 0 bases and J by 3 bases, with 13 bases between. Germline-derived CDR1 and CDR2 are SGDLS and YYNGEE. This CDR3 spans 15 amino acids. CDR3 in DNA: TGTGCCAGCAGCGTAGAAGGGGACACCTACTACGAGCAGTACTTC. It translates to CASSVEGDTYYEQYF.

There are many counts of this clone. The chain carries TRBV4-1 and TRBJ1-2, with 8 bases fitting TRBD1. Germline assignment: CDR1 MGHRA and CDR2 YSYEKL. Trimming removed 1 base from V and 8 bases from J; junction bases left unmatched: 9. The CDR3 totals 15 residues. The CDR3 sequence is CASSQGDRGLGGYTF. The CDR3 region has the DNA TGCGCCAGCAGCCAAGGAGACAGGGGACTGGGCGGCTACACCTTC.

Regarding this clone: Other DNA sequences within the sample encode an identical CDR3. J is TRBJ2-1 and V is TRBV5-1; TRBD2 agrees at 7 bases. Per germline, CDR1 SGHRS and CDR2 YFSETQ. This CDR3 spans 15 amino acids. After removal of 0 bases from V and 2 bases from J, the junction contained 2 bases not matched to a gene. CDR3 protein: CASSLGGRTYNEQFF. The CDR3, as DNA: TGCGCCAGCAGCTTGGGCGGGAGAACCTACAATGAGCAGTTCTTC.

This clone was detected only a few times. V usage is TRBV20-1 and J usage is TRBJ2-7; D not certain. This CDR3 comprises 11 residues. Trimming took off 6 bases at V and 3 bases at J, with 9 bases between the two ends. Germline V CDR1 and CDR2: DFQATT, SNEGSKA (reference sequence). CDR3 bases: TGCAGTGCCCCTTTAAACTACGAGCAGTACTTC. Translated, it gives CSAPLNYEQYF.

CDR3 nucleotides: TGTGCCAGCAGCCCATCCTTAGGGCTAGCGGGAGGGCGGCAGTTCTTC. Translation gives CASSPSLGLAGGRQFF. The chain uses TRBV7-3 and TRBJ2-1; 12 bases are shared with TRBD2. There are 16 residues in the CDR3. Per germline, CDR1 SGHTA and CDR2 FQGTGA. The trim removed 5 bases at V and 12 bases at J, leaving 14 bases unmatched.

The chain links TRBV4-2 to TRBJ2-2, with TRBD2 matching over 7 bases. Germline V gene sequence: CDR1 LGHNA, CDR2 YNFKEQ. The length of the CDR3 is 17 residues. With 4 bases clipped from V and 6 bases from J, the junction kept 14 bases outside the gene matches. The CDR3 region is CASSPAAFQRESGELFF. The DNA for the CDR3 is TGTGCCAGCAGCCCAGCCGCTTTTCAGCGGGAATCCGGGGAGCTGTTTTTT.